This T cell receptor beta chain was recovered during a study of cytomegalovirus exposure and HLA in healthy donors. This clone was observed once. Assay used: immunoSEQ multiplex PCR; TCRdb lists only in-frame clones, some missing. The sample holds about 180,000 clones, 85% seen once. Germline CDR1 and CDR2: SGHDT and YYEEEE. V shed 2 bases, J shed 4 bases, and the junction held 2 bases outside the gene matches. There are 14 residues in the CDR3. The chain uses TRBV5-6 and TRBJ2-1; 8 bases line up with TRBD2. The sequence was collected from a man between 18 and 35 years old in good health and CMV-seropositive. Source material: PBMCs. CDR3 region: CASSLAGDYNEQFF. The CDR3 DNA follows: TGTGCCAGCAGCTTAGCGGGGGATTACAATGAGCAGTTCTTC.